Listed below are T cell receptor beta chains from one sample, sequenced in a study of T cell responses to AZD1222 COVID-19 vaccine. The repertoire was sequenced with immunoSEQ multiplex PCR; TCRdb's copy has only in-frame clones and lacks some. The profile shows fewer than 150,000 clones, less than 95% of them singletons. This specimen consisted of peripheral blood, obtained on day 0 of AZD1222 vaccination. These TCRs come from an adult in good health. CDR3s include the opening cysteine and the closing phenylalanine or tryptophan. The D gene is left open where the match is weak. Size is stated for part of the rows, as once, few or many counts, or as a class when the clone is expanded.

D	size	V	J	DNA	CDR3
.	.	TRBV9	TRBJ1-3	TGTGCCAGCAGCGTAGAGGGTAGGGGACCAGCGGGGCTCCCCAGAAACACCATATATTTT	CASSVEGRGPAGLPRNTIYF
TRBD1	.	TRBV6-2/TRBV6-3	TRBJ2-7	TGTGCCAGCAGCGATCAACAGGGGGCCCCCTACGAGCAGTACTTC	CASSDQQGAPYEQYF
.	.	TRBV7-2	TRBJ1-3	TGTGCCAGCAGCTTAGAGCGAGGTGGCTGGGGAAACACCATATATTTT	CASSLERGGWGNTIYF
TRBD1	.	TRBV3-1/TRBV3-2	TRBJ2-1	TGTGCCAGCAGCCAGTCCCCTAGGGGGCATGAGCAGTTCTTC	CASSQSPRGHEQFF
.	.	TRBV19	TRBJ2-1	TGTGCCAGTAGTAGAGCCGGACAGACCTACAATGAGCAGTTCTTC	CASSRAGQTYNEQFF
TRBD1	.	TRBV4-3	TRBJ1-3	TGCGCCAGCAGTCGCGACCTGTTAGACAGGGTGGGTGGAAACACCATATATTTT	CASSRDLLDRVGGNTIYF
.	few	TRBV24-1	TRBJ2-7	TGTGCCACCAGTGATTTATGGGGGAGCGAGCAGTACTTC	CATSDLWGSEQYF
TRBD1	.	TRBV11-2	TRBJ2-3	TGTGCCAGCAGCAAAGGACAGGGGAGCACAGATACGCAGTATTTT	CASSKGQGSTDTQYF
.	.	TRBV18	TRBJ2-7	TGTGCCAGCTCAGGATCTAGCTACGAGCAGTACTTC	CASSGSSYEQYF
TRBD2	once	TRBV3-1/TRBV3-2	TRBJ2-7	TGTGCCAGCAGCCAAGTAGCGAGCGGGGGCTACGAGCAGTACTTC	CASSQVASGGYEQYF
.	.	TRBV7-2	TRBJ2-1	TGTGCCAGCAGGAGAGACAGCAATGAGCAGTTCTTC	CASRRDSNEQFF
.	.	TRBV12-5	TRBJ2-2	TGTGCTAGTGGTTTGGATCAGCTAGCCGGATATGGGACCGGGGAGCTGTTTTTT	CASGLDQLAGYGTGELFF
.	.	TRBV7-2	TRBJ1-2	TGTGCCAGCAGCTTAGCGCCGACAGAGAACTATGGCTACACCTTC	CASSLAPTENYGYTF
TRBD1	.	TRBV19	TRBJ1-1	TGTGCCAGTAGTATAGGACAGGGCAGGAACACTGAAGCTTTCTTT	CASSIGQGRNTEAFF
.	.	TRBV3-1/TRBV3-2	TRBJ1-1	TGTGCCAGCAGGTGGGGGGCTGGCACTGAAGCTTTCTTT	CASRWGAGTEAFF
TRBD1	.	TRBV18	TRBJ2-2	TGTGCCAGCTCGCTCCAGGGGGCGCGGACCACCGGGGAGCTGTTTTTT	CASSLQGARTTGELFF
TRBD2	.	TRBV20-1	TRBJ2-7	TGCAGTGCTAGTCCACTAGCGGGGGTCCTGCGCGAGCAGTACTTC	CSASPLAGVLREQYF
TRBD2	.	TRBV9	TRBJ2-2	TGTGCCAGCAGCGTAGCTGTTTCGCGGGAGGGGGTTTCGGGGTTTACCGGGGAGCTGTTTTTT	CASSVAVSREGVSGFTGELFF
.	.	TRBV6-1	TRBJ1-1	TGTGCCAGCAGTGAAAAAGGAGGGGGAGTGAGGAGGGCTGAAGCTTTCTTT	CASSEKGGGVRRAEAFF
.	.	TRBV3-1/TRBV3-2	TRBJ2-6	TGTGCCAGCAGCCAAGCTGGAACAGGCCCTGGGGCCAACGTCCTGACTTTC	CASSQAGTGPGANVLTF
.	.	TRBV27	TRBJ2-4	TGTGCCAGCCTCCGGGACAAAAATTTGGACATTCAGTACTTC	CASLRDKNLDIQYF
.	.	TRBV5-1	TRBJ2-3	TGCGCCAGCAGCTTGTGGGGAGTCACAGATACGCAGTATTTT	CASSLWGVTDTQYF
.	.	TRBV10-3	TRBJ2-5	TGTGCCATCAGTGACTTGGAGACCCAGTACTTC	CAISDLETQYF
.	once	TRBV19	TRBJ1-1	TGTGCCAGTAGTATAGAGAGGCAGGGGGAAGCTTTCTTT	CASSIERQGEAFF
.	.	TRBV5-5	TRBJ1-5	TGTGCCAGCAGCCTCGGGGGGGCTAGCAATCAGCCCCAGCATTTT	CASSLGGASNQPQHF
.	.	TRBV2	TRBJ2-1	TGTGCCAGCAGACCTGGACAGTACAATGAGCAGTTCTTC	CASRPGQYNEQFF
.	.	TRBV11-3	TRBJ2-5	TGTGCCAGCAGCTTTGGGTGGGCTCAAGAGACCCAGTACTTC	CASSFGWAQETQYF
.	.	TRBV2	TRBJ1-1	TGTGCCAGCAGTGATTTGTTCTTT	CASSDLFF
TRBD2	.	TRBV2	TRBJ2-1	TGTGCCACCACGGGAGGGGCTCGGACGGGCAATGAGCAGTTCTTC	CATTGGARTGNEQFF
.	once	TRBV29-1	TRBJ2-5	TGCAGCCCGGGAAACGGGGAGACCCAGTACTTC	CSPGNGETQYF
TRBD2	.	TRBV12-3/TRBV12-4	TRBJ2-7	TGTGCCAGCAGATTAGCGGGAGTCTACGAGCAGTACTTC	CASRLAGVYEQYF